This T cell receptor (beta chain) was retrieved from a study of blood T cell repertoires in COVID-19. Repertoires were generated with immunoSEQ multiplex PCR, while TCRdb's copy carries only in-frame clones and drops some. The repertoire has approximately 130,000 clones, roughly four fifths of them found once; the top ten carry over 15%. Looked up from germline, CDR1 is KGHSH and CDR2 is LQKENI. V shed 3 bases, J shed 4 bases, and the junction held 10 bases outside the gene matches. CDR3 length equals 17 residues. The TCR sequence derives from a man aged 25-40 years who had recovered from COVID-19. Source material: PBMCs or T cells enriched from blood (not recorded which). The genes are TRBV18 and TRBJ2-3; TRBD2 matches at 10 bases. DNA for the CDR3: TGTGCCAGCTCACCTCCGGATCTAGCGGGAGTCCCAGATACGCAGTATTTT. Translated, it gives CASSPPDLAGVPDTQYF.